The clone carrying this T cell receptor beta chain has at least ten counts. Its antigen remains unknown. TCRdb reprocessed the 5' RACE reads via MiXCR and lists one record per CDR3 protein. The table records some 200,000 distinct CDR3 sequences, about 18% of them present only once. The sample belongs to a study of CD8 T cells in ankylosing spondylitis. Study conclusions and caveats: Within peripheral blood, clones linked to disease were CD8+ and relatively rare. Prior literature has documented some motif variants in synovial fluid and blood from reactive arthritis.

Germline lookup yields CDR1 ENHRY and CDR2 SYGVKD. The CDR3 covers 12 residues. Trimming took 3 bases from V and 8 from J; bases not matched to a gene: 1. The sample was blood, either unsorted or a sorted T cell fraction (not recorded which). The receptor comes from a male donor under 30 with ankylosing spondylitis or in good health (not recorded which). This chain uses TRBV10-3 with TRBJ1-2; TRBD1 agrees at 9 bases. The CDR3 reads CAISDGTGGYTF. The DNA of the CDR3 is TGTGCCATCAGTGATGGGACAGGGGGCTACACCTTC.